The present TCR beta chain was sequenced within a study of blood T cell repertoires in COVID-19. In the study overall: The samples span acute and convalescent COVID-19 from the United States, Italy and Spain. The analysed material was cDNA or gDNA that came from T cells, B-cell-depleted T cells, or PBMCs.

Profiling relied on immunoSEQ multiplex PCR, and the TCRdb table lists in-frame clones only, not all of them. The table shows under 400,000 clones, with approximately 89% occurring only once. This clone was seen once. The V end was cut by 0 bases, the J end by 7 bases, with 15 bases between. The CDR3 runs 15 residues. Germline V lookup: CDR1 GTSNPN, CDR2 SVGIG (reference sequence). The study assigned cohorts using participant-reported clinical history. The V and J genes are TRBV30 and TRBJ1-4; D possibly corresponds to TRBD1 (6 bases). The TCR comes from a man aged 35-49 years in a cohort exposed to, infected with or recovered from COVID-19 (not recorded which). The sample was PBMCs or T cells enriched from blood (not recorded which). The CDR3 coding sequence is TGTGCCTGGAGTGTACGCCAGGGGTCGGGTGAAAAACTGTTTTTT. Amino acid sequence: CAWSVRQGSGEKLFF. The whole variable domain, remainder taken from reference TRBV30 and TRBJ1-4, is SQTIHQWPATLVQPVGSPLSLECTVEGTSNPNLYWYRQAAGRGLQLLFYSVGIGQISSEVPQNLSASRPQDRQFILSSKKLLLSDSGFYLCAWSVRQGSGEKLFFGSGTQLSVL.